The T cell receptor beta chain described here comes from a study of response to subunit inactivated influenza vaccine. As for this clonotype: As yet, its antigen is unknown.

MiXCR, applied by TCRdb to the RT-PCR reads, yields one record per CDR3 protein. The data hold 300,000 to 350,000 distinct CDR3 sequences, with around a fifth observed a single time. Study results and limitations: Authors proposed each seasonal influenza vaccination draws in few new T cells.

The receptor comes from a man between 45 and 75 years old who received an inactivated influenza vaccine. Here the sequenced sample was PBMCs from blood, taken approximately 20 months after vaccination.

The CDR3 here is CASSPGAIIREQFF. For the CDR3, the DNA is TGTGCCAGCAGTCCAGGCGCTATAATTCGGGAGCAGTTCTTC. The chain joins TRBV2 to TRBJ2-1; no clear D gene. V lost 5 bases, J lost 10 bases, and 18 bases lay in between. The CDR3 is 14 residues long. The V gene's germline CDR1 is SNHLY and CDR2 FYNNEI.